This T cell receptor (beta chain) is drawn from a study of regulatory T cells in long-lasting Graves disease. Study at large: Those with persistent Graves' disease had received antithyroid drugs for over 5 years with positive TSH receptor antibodies. Study outcomes and limitations: Public clonotype sharing was higher in persistent than newly diagnosed patients.

The CDR3 runs 13 residues. With 2 bases removed from V and 1 base from J, the gap between germline ends came to 6 bases. Germline V lookup: CDR1 SGHKS, CDR2 YYEKEE (reference sequence). About this clonotype: Its antigen remains unknown. This may be a read error, as it is one base from a much larger clone.

HTBI primers from iRepertoire and Arm-PCR of CDR3 regions yielded the TCR beta libraries. One entry per CDR3 protein results from TCRdb running MiXCR on the multiplex PCR reads. The table records hundreds of thousands of distinct CDR3 sequences, around a fifth of them present only once. Time point given: persistent/refractory GD, antithyroid drugs over 5 years with positive TRAb. From RNA extracted from PBMCs, the TCR library was made. Patients met American Thyroid Association criteria for Graves' disease. The clonotype was recovered from a female donor with Graves disease. The material was peripheral blood mononuclear cells (PBMCs), obtained when the disease was refractory, from a patient treated with antithyroid drugs. This rearrangement joins TRBV5-5 to TRBJ2-5, with D unresolved. CDR3 in amino acids: CASSFRSQETQYF. The CDR3 nucleotides read TGTGCCAGCAGCTTTAGATCCCAAGAGACCCAGTACTTC.